A selection of T cell receptor beta chains follows, all from one sample in a study of blood T cell repertoires in COVID-19. Profiled with immunoSEQ multiplex PCR; TCRdb holds only in-frame clones, not every one. The repertoire holds 300,000 or so clones, with around 88% as singletons. Sequencing used peripheral blood. These receptors came from a young woman who had recovered from COVID-19. Each CDR3 is given with its conserved first and last residue. D genes are given only for firm matches. Clone sizes are given selectively: once, few, many, or a class where the clone is expanded.

abundance	d_gene	v_gene	j_gene	CDR3nt	CDR3aa
-	-	TRBV12-3/TRBV12-4	TRBJ1-4	TGTGCCACATCCAGGGCTACTAATGAAAAACTGTTTTTT	CATSRATNEKLFF
-	TRBD1	TRBV5-1	TRBJ2-7	TGCGCCAGCAGCGGAGGGACAGGGGGCTTCGAGCAGTACTTC	CASSGGTGGFEQYF
once	TRBD2	TRBV7-9	TRBJ2-1	TGTGCCAGCGGACTAGCGGGCCACAATGAGCAGTTCTTC	CASGLAGHNEQFF
-	TRBD1	TRBV19	TRBJ1-2	TGTGCCAGTAGTCCCCACCGGACAGGGGAAGGCTACACCTTC	CASSPHRTGEGYTF
few	-	TRBV6-6	TRBJ1-1	TGTGCCAGCAGACCACGACAGGCGACGAACACTGAAGCTTTCTTT	CASRPRQATNTEAFF
-	TRBD1	TRBV7-9	TRBJ1-2	TGTGCCAGTCCTTCTCGGGACAGCTTCTATGGCTACACCTTC	CASPSRDSFYGYTF
-	-	TRBV7-9	TRBJ2-7	TGTGCCAGCAGCCTTCGCCAACTGGACGAGCAGTACTTC	CASSLRQLDEQYF
-	TRBD1	TRBV4-3	TRBJ1-6	TGCGCCAGCAGCCAAGACAGGGGGTATTCACCCCTCCACTTT	CASSQDRGYSPLHF
-	-	TRBV6-2/TRBV6-3	TRBJ2-2	TGTGCCAGCAGTTACTATCCGACTGCCGGGGAGCTGTTTTTT	CASSYYPTAGELFF
few	TRBD1	TRBV7-9	TRBJ2-3	TGTGCCAGCGAGACAGGGGTCAGAACAGATACGCAGTATTTT	CASETGVRTDTQYF
-	-	TRBV30	TRBJ2-2	TGTGCCTGGACCGAGGGGACTCTAACGTCCGGGGAGCTGTTTTTT	CAWTEGTLTSGELFF
-	-	TRBV3-1/TRBV3-2	TRBJ1-2	TGTGCCAGCAGCCCAAGAGCCGACTTCGGTGGCTACACCTTC	CASSPRADFGGYTF
-	-	TRBV6-1	TRBJ1-1	TGTGCCAGCAGTGAACCCCTTCAGGGGATGAACACTGAAGCTTTCTTT	CASSEPLQGMNTEAFF
once	-	TRBV2	TRBJ1-3	TGTGCCAGCAGTCGACAGTTCGGAAACACCATATATTTT	CASSRQFGNTIYF
-	-	TRBV28	TRBJ1-5	TGTGCCAGCGGTCCCGCGGAGCATAGCAATCAGCCCCAGCATTTT	CASGPAEHSNQPQHF
-	-	TRBV9	TRBJ1-5	TGTGCCAGCAGCGTAGCGGGGAATAGCAATCAGCCCCAGCATTTT	CASSVAGNSNQPQHF
once	-	TRBV15	TRBJ1-1	TGTGCCACCAGCAGAGATCAACAGGGAAAAGCTTTCTTT	CATSRDQQGKAFF
-	-	TRBV19	TRBJ1-6	TGTGCCAGTAGTATCCTCGTACAGGTCGCAGCCCTCCACTTT	CASSILVQVAALHF
-	-	TRBV5-1	TRBJ1-1	TGCGCCAGCAGCTCCCGGGGGTTCACTGAAGCTTTCTTT	CASSSRGFTEAFF
-	-	TRBV30	TRBJ1-1	TGTGCCTGGAGTCTAGTTACAGGACGGAGGGGAGCTTTCTTT	CAWSLVTGRRGAFF
-	TRBD1	TRBV28	TRBJ1-6	TGTGCCAGCAGAGCCGGGACAGGGTATAATTCACCCCTCCACTTT	CASRAGTGYNSPLHF
-	TRBD1	TRBV28	TRBJ1-3	TGTGCCAGCAGACAGGGACAGGGGGGAAACACCATATATTTT	CASRQGQGGNTIYF
-	-	TRBV24-1	TRBJ1-1	TGTGCCACCAGTGAAGGAGGCACTGAAGCTTTCTTT	CATSEGGTEAFF
-	TRBD1	TRBV12-3/TRBV12-4	TRBJ1-2	TGTGCCAGCAGCCATGACAGGGGCTATGGCTACACCTTC	CASSHDRGYGYTF
-	TRBD1	TRBV20-1	TRBJ2-4	TGCAGTGCTAGTATGGCAGGGGGTCCCAAAAACATTCAGTACTTC	CSASMAGGPKNIQYF
-	-	TRBV11-3	TRBJ2-1	TGTGCCAGCAGCTTAGATAACAGGGTCAATGAGCAGTTCTTC	CASSLDNRVNEQFF
-	-	TRBV4-1	TRBJ2-3	TGCGCCAGCAGCCTAGACCTAGAGACGCAGTATTTT	CASSLDLETQYF
-	TRBD1	TRBV5-6	TRBJ1-2	TGTGCCAGCAGCCGGGACAGGGACTATGGCTACACCTTC	CASSRDRDYGYTF
-	-	TRBV5-1	TRBJ2-2	TGCGCCAGCAGGGAAGGGGGGAACACCGGGGAGCTGTTTTTT	CASREGGNTGELFF
-	-	TRBV24-1	TRBJ2-1	TGTGCCACCAGTGACAACCTGTCTAGCGACTGGCAGTTCTTC	CATSDNLSSDWQFF
-	-	TRBV24-1	TRBJ1-5	TGTGCCACCAGTCAAGGTTGGGCGCAGCCCCAGCATTTT	CATSQGWAQPQHF
-	TRBD1	TRBV5-6	TRBJ2-7	TGTGCCAGCAGCTTGCTCCAGGGGGCTTTAGGGCAGTACTTC	CASSLLQGALGQYF
-	TRBD1	TRBV6-5	TRBJ1-2	TGTGCCAGCAGCCGACAGGGCTATGGCTACACCTTC	CASSRQGYGYTF
-	-	TRBV23-1	TRBJ1-6	TGCGCCAGCAGTCCTGGGGCCCAGTGGAATTCACCCCTCCACTTT	CASSPGAQWNSPLHF
-	TRBD1	TRBV6-5	TRBJ2-5	TGTGCCAGTGCAGGGGGCCGCCAAGAGACCCAGTACTTC	CASAGGRQETQYF
-	-	TRBV12-3/TRBV12-4	TRBJ1-2	TGTGCCAGCAGTTTAAGGGGCCGCTATGGCTACACCTTC	CASSLRGRYGYTF
-	-	TRBV5-1	TRBJ1-2	TGCGCCAGCAGCTCCGCCGGGACAAACTATGGCTACACCTTC	CASSSAGTNYGYTF
-	-	TRBV5-1	TRBJ2-2	TGCGCCAGCAGCGTCGCTCAGGCGAACACCGGGGAGCTGTTTTTT	CASSVAQANTGELFF
-	TRBD2	TRBV7-7	TRBJ2-2	TGTGCCAGCAGCTTAGGCGGGGGGGCGACCGGGGAGCTGTTTTTT	CASSLGGGATGELFF
few	TRBD1	TRBV29-1	TRBJ1-1	TGCAGCGCCCGGGACAGGCGGGACACTGAAGCTTTCTTT	CSARDRRDTEAFF
-	TRBD2	TRBV19	TRBJ2-5	TGTGCCAGTAGTCGTCGGGTGGGGGAGGGGACCCAGTACTTC	CASSRRVGEGTQYF
-	TRBD1	TRBV10-3	TRBJ2-7	TGTGCCATCAGTGTTGGGACAGGGGAATACGAGCAGTACTTC	CAISVGTGEYEQYF
few	TRBD1	TRBV4-2	TRBJ1-5	TGTGCCAGCAGCCAGGGACAGGGGTGGAATCAGCCCCAGCATTTT	CASSQGQGWNQPQHF
-	TRBD1	TRBV12-5	TRBJ1-1	TGTGCTAGTGGTAGACAGGGGGCCGGCACTGAAGCTTTCTTT	CASGRQGAGTEAFF
-	TRBD1	TRBV2	TRBJ1-3	TGTGCCAGCAGTGAAGTAGGGGGACAGGGGAAACGCACCATATATTTT	CASSEVGGQGKRTIYF
-	-	TRBV6-5	TRBJ1-1	TGTGCCACGGCGCGCGGCCCCGAGAAAGGTGAAGCTTTCTTT	CATARGPEKGEAFF
-	-	TRBV28	TRBJ2-1	TGTGCCAGTAATGTCCCGGACAATGAGCAGTTCTTC	CASNVPDNEQFF
-	-	TRBV5-1	TRBJ1-1	TGCGCCAGCAGCTTGGCCAGGCCGACTGAAGCTTTCTTT	CASSLARPTEAFF
-	TRBD2	TRBV5-1	TRBJ2-5	TGCGCCAGCAGCCAGAGACTAGCGGGGGGTCCGTACCAAGAGACCCAGTACTTC	CASSQRLAGGPYQETQYF
-	TRBD2	TRBV19	TRBJ2-1	TGTGCCAGTAGCCCCAGCGGGGGACACTCCTACAATGAGCAGTTCTTC	CASSPSGGHSYNEQFF
-	-	TRBV10-3	TRBJ2-3	TGTGCCATCAGACAGGAGGGGACAGATACGCAGTATTTT	CAIRQEGTDTQYF
-	TRBD1	TRBV24-1	TRBJ1-2	TGTGCCACCAGTGATGAGGCAGGGGGAGTTGGCTACACCTTC	CATSDEAGGVGYTF
-	-	TRBV3-1/TRBV3-2	TRBJ1-6	TGTGCCAGCAGCCAGACGGGAAATAATTCACCCCTCCACTTT	CASSQTGNNSPLHF
-	-	TRBV11-2	TRBJ2-2	TGTGCCAGCAGCTTAGTCTACTCGAACACCGGGGAGCTGTTTTTT	CASSLVYSNTGELFF
-	TRBD1	TRBV28	TRBJ2-7	TGTGCCAGCACCCTCGACAGGGCATCCGAGCAGTACTTC	CASTLDRASEQYF
-	-	TRBV7-9	TRBJ1-2	TGTGCCAGCAGCTTATTGGCAGGCTCAAACTATGGCTACACCTTC	CASSLLAGSNYGYTF
-	-	TRBV4-3	TRBJ1-1	TGCGCCAGCAGCCAAGACGCCGGGTTTGAAGCTTTCTTT	CASSQDAGFEAFF